The T cell receptor (beta chain) under discussion was sequenced for a study of blood T cell repertoires in COVID-19. Study summary: The cDNA or gDNA used as material had been derived from T cells, B-cell-depleted T cells, or PBMCs.

Sequenced by immunoSEQ multiplex PCR; TCRdb stores in-frame clones only, minus some. The repertoire consists of about 230,000 clones, with about four fifths occurring once and the leading ten covering around 6%. Sequencing used peripheral blood. The TCR sequence derives from an elderly man with acute or convalescent COVID-19.

The CDR3 DNA reads as TGTGCCAGCAGCGTAGGGGGGGTCCAAGAGACCCAGTACTTC. It encodes CASSVGGVQETQYF. This rearrangement joins TRBV9 to TRBJ2-5, with TRBD2 as a possible D gene (6 bases). From germline, CDR1 is SGDLS and CDR2 YYNGEE. V dropped 0 bases and J dropped 1 base, with 7 bases sitting between them. CDR3 length: 14 residues.